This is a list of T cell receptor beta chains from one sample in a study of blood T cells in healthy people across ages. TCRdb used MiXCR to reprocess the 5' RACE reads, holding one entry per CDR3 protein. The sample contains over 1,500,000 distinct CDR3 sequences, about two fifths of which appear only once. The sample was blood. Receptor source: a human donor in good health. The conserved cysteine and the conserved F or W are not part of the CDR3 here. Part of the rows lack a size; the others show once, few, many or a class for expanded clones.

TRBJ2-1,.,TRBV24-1,ATSDPRTSGASSYNEEF
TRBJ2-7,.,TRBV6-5,ASSYSPVGIGTDLPQY
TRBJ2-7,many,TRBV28,ASSRQYEQY
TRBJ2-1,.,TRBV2,ASRSDRGLSNEQF
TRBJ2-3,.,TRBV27,ASSTLGAGASLDTQY
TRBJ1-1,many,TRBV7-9,ASSLGRAEAF
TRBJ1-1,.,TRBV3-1,ASSPWTGENTEAF
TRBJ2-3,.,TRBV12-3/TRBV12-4,ASSKSSASGASTDTQY
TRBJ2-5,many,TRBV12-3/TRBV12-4,ASSSGEETQY
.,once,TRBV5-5,ASSLEVGQGAYEQY
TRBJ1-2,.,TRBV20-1,SARGLQGAGGDVGYT
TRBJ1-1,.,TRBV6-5,ASSRPGANTEAF
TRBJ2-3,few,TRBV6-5,ASSTSERRTDTQY
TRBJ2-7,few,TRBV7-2,ASSPRTASPYEQY
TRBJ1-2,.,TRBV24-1,ATSDQTRGYGYT
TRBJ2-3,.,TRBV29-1,SAGVSADTQY
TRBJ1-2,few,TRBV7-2,ASSFGFAGYGYT
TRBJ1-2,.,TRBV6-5,ASRSPDRVRGYT
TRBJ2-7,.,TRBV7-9,ASSSSFISYEQY
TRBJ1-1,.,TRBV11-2,ASSFSSLNTEAF
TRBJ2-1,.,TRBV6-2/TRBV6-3,ATRYRGPYNEQF
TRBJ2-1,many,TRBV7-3,ASSSSGGGDEQF
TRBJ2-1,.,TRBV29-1,SVRRDPSYNEQF